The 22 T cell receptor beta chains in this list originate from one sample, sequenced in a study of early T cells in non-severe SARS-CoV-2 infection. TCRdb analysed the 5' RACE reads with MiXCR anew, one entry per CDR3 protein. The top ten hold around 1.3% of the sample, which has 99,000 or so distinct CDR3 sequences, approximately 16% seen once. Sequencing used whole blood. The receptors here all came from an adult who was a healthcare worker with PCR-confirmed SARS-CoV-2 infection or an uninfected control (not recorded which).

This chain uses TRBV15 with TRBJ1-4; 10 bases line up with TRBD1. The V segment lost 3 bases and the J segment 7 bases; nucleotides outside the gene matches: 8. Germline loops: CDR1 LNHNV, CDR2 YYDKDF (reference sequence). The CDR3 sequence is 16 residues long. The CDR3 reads CATSRERQGATEKLFF. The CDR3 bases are TGTGCCACCAGCAGGGAAAGACAGGGGGCGACTGAAAAACTGTTTTTT.

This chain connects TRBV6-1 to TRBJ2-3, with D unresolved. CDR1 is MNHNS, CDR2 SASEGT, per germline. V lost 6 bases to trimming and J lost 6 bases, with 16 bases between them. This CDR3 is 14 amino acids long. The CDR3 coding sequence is TGTGCCAGCAGAGCGACAAGGTCAAGGGATACGCAGTATTTT. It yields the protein CASRATRSRDTQYF.

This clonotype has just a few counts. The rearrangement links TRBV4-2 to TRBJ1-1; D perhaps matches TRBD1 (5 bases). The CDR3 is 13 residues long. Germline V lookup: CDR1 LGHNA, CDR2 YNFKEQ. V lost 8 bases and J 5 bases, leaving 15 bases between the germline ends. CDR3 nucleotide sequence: TGTGCCAGCGGATATTCCAGGGCTACTGAAGCTTTCTTT. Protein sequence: CASGYSRATEAFF.

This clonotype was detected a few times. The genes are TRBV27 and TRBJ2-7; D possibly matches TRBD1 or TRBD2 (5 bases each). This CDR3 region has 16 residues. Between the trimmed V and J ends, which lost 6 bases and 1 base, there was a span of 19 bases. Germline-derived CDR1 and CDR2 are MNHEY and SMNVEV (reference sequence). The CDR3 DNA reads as TGTGCCAGCAGGGGCTTTTTCGGGACCCCTTCCTACGAGCAGTACTTC. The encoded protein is CASRGFFGTPSYEQYF.

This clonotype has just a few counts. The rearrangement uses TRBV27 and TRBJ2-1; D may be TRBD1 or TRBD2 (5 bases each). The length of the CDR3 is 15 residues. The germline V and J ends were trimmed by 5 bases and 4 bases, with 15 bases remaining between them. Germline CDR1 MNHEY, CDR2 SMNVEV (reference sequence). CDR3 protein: CASSTPRDPYNEQFF. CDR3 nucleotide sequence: TGTGCCAGCAGTACCCCCCGGGACCCTTACAATGAGCAGTTCTTC.

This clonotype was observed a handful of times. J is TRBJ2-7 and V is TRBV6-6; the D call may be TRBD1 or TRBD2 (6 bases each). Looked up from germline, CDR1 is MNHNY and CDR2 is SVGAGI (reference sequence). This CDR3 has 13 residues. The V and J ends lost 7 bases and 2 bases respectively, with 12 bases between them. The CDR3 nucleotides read TGTGCCAGCAAACCCGGGGGCACCTACGAGCAGTACTTC. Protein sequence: CASKPGGTYEQYF.

The CDR3 reads CASSFRGGVHEQYF. CDR3 nucleotide sequence: TGTGCCAGCAGCTTCCGGGGGGGAGTCCACGAGCAGTACTTC. The chain uses TRBV11-2 and TRBJ2-7; 8 bases map to TRBD2. This CDR3 region has 14 residues. Germline CDR1 is SGHAT and CDR2 is FQNNGV. J was trimmed by 5 bases and V by 3 bases; bases with no gene match: 6.

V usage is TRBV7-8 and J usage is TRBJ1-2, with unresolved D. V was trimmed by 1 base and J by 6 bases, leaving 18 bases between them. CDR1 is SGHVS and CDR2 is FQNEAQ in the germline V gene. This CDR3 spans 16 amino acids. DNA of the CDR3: TGTGCCAGCAGCTTAGGGGCAATCCTGATTTCTCATGGCTACACCTTC. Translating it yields CASSLGAILISHGYTF.

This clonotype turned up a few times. Written as DNA, the CDR3 is TGTGCTAGTGGCCCACCCGACACCTATGGCTACACCTTC. Its translation: CASGPPDTYGYTF. The genes are TRBV12-5 and TRBJ1-2, with D hard to call. V lost 6 bases, J lost 4 bases, and 12 bases lay in between. The CDR3 spans 13 residues. Per germline, CDR1 LGHNT and CDR2 FRNRAP.

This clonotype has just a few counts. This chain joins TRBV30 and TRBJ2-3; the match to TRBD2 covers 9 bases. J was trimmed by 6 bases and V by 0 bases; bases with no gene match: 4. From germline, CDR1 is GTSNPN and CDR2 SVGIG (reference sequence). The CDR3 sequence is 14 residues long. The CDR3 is CAWSVGRGGDTQYF. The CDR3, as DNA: TGTGCCTGGAGTGTAGGGCGGGGGGGTGATACGCAGTATTTT.

CDR3 DNA sequence: TGCGCCAGCAGCTTGACGACAGGGTCCTACGAGCAGTACTTC. Residues: CASSLTTGSYEQYF. The rearrangement joins TRBV5-1 to TRBJ2-7; TRBD1 matches at 7 bases. This CDR3 is built from 14 residues. The trim removed 1 base at V and 1 base at J, leaving 2 bases unmatched. Germline V CDR1 and CDR2: SGHRS, YFSETQ. Full variable domain (rest looked up from reference TRBV5-1 and TRBJ2-7): KAGVTQTPRYLIKTRGQQVTLSCSPISGHRSVSWYQQTPGQGLQFLFEYFSETQRNKGNFPGRFSGRQFSNSRSEMNVSTLELGDSALYLCASSLTTGSYEQYFGPGTRLTVT.

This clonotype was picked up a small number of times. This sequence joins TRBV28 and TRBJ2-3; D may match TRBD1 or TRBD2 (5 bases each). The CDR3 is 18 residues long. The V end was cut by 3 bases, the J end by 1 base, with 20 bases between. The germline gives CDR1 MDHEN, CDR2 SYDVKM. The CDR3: CASSLNWGSSRGTDTQYF. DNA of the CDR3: TGTGCCAGCAGTTTGAACTGGGGCTCGTCGCGGGGCACAGATACGCAGTATTTT. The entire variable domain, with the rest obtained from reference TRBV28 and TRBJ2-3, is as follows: DVKVTQSSRYLVKRTGEKVFLECVQDMDHENMFWYRQDPGLGLRLIYFSYDVKMKEKGDIPEGYSVSREKKERFSLILESASTNQTSMYLCASSLNWGSSRGTDTQYFGPGTRLTVL.

The CDR3 here is CSTLGRTDNNEQFF. CDR3 DNA sequence: TGCAGCACCCTTGGACGGACAGACAACAATGAGCAGTTCTTC. The chain is built from TRBV29-1 and TRBJ2-1; perhaps TRBD1 as D (6 bases). V lost 8 bases to trimming and J lost 5 bases, with 19 bases between them. The V gene's germline CDR1 is SQVTM and CDR2 ANQGSEA. The CDR3 runs to 14 residues.

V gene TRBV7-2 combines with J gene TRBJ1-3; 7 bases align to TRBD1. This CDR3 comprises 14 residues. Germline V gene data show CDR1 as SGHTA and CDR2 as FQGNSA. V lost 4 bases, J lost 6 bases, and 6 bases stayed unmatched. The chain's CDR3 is CASSSTGPENTIYF. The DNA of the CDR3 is TGTGCCAGCAGCTCGACAGGGCCTGAAAACACCATATATTTT.

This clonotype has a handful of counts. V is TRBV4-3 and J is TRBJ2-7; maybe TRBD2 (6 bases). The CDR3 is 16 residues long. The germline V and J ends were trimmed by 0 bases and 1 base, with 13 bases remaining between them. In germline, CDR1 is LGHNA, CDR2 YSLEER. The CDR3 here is CASSQDSGTESYEQYF. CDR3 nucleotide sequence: TGCGCCAGCAGCCAAGATTCAGGGACTGAGTCCTACGAGCAGTACTTC.

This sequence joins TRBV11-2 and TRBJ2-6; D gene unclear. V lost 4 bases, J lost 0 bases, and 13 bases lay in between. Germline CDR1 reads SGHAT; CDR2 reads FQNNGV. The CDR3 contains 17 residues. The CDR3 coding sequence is TGTGCCAGCAGCTCATCTAAGGACGCCTCTGGGGCCAACGTCCTGACTTTC. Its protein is CASSSSKDASGANVLTF.

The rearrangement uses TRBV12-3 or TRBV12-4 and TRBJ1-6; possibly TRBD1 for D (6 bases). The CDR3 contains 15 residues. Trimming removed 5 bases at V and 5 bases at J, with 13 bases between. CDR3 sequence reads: CASSPTGSNNSPLHF. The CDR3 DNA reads TGTGCCAGCAGTCCGACAGGTTCGAATAATTCACCCCTCCACTTT.

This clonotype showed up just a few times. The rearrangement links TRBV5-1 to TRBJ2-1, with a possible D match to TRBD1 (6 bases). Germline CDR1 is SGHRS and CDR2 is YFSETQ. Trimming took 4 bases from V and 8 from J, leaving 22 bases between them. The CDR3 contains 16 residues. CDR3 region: CASSPDPQGSRHEQFF. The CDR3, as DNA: TGCGCCAGCAGCCCGGACCCACAGGGCTCGAGACATGAGCAGTTCTTC.

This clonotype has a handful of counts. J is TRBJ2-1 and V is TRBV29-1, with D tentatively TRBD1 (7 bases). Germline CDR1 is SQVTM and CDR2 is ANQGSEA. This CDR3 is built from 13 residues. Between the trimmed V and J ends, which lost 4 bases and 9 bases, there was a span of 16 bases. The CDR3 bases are TGCAGCGTTGGCGGGACAGAGGTGGGTGAGCAGTTCTTC. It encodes CSVGGTEVGEQFF.

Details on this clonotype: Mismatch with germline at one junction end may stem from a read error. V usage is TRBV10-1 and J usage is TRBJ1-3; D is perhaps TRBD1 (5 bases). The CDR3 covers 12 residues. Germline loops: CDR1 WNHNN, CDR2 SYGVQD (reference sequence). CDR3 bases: TGCGCCAGCAGTGAGTCGGAGGGGCCGCGGCAATTT. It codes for CASSESEGPRQF.

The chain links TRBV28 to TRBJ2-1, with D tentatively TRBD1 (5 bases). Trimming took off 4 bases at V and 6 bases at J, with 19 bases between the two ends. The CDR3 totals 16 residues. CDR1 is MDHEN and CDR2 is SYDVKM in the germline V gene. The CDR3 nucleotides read TGTGCCAGCAGTTCCCATGAGACCCTAGGGGTCAATGAGCAGTTCTTC. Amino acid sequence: CASSSHETLGVNEQFF.

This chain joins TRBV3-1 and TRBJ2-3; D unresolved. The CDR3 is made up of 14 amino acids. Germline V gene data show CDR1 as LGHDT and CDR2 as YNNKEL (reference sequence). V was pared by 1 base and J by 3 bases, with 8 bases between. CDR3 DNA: TGTGCCAGCAGCCAAGGGGCCGTTACAGATACGCAGTATTTT. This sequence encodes CASSQGAVTDTQYF.